The 27 T cell receptor beta chains below all came from one sample that was sequenced in a study of cytomegalovirus exposure and HLA in healthy donors. PCR was performed using 60 Vbeta and 13 Jbeta primers. Assay used: immunoSEQ multiplex PCR; TCRdb lists only in-frame clones, some missing. This sample's clone table lists 75,000 to 95,000 clones. Sequencing was performed on PBMCs. The receptors shown here come from a man aged 30 to 39 in good health and CMV-seronegative.

Here the CDR3 DNA reads TGTGCCAGCAGCCCGCGGGGGGCTGGAAGTAGCGGGGAGCTGTTTTTT. Its protein is CASSPRGAGSSGELFF. The chain uses TRBV7-9 and TRBJ2-2; 8 bases are shared with TRBD2. Germline V gene lookup returns CDR1 SEHNR and CDR2 FQNEAQ (reference sequence). After removal of 5 bases from V and 7 bases from J, the junction contained 12 bases not matched to a gene. This CDR3 comprises 16 residues.

The chain has TRBV13 and TRBJ1-1; D unresolved. CDR1 is PRHDT, CDR2 FYEKMQ, per germline (reference sequence). CDR3 length equals 12 residues. V lost 2 bases, J lost 7 bases, and 8 bases lay in between. CDR3 DNA: TGTGCCAGCAGCTTATTTCGGTTTGAAGCTTTCTTT. Protein product: CASSLFRFEAFF.

This chain links TRBV7-3 with TRBJ1-2; 8 bases match TRBD1. J gave up 8 bases and V 6 bases, and 11 bases lay outside the gene matches. Germline V gene sequence: CDR1 SGHTA, CDR2 FQGTGA. CDR3 length equals 14 residues. CDR3 in amino acids: CASRSGRGRGGYTF. The CDR3 DNA reads TGTGCCAGCAGGTCGGGCAGGGGGCGCGGAGGCTACACCTTC. The entire variable domain, with the rest obtained from reference TRBV7-3 and TRBJ1-2, is as follows: GAGVSQTPSNKVTEKGKYVELRCDPISGHTALYWYRQSLGQGPEFLIYFQGTGAADDSGLPNDRFFAVRPEGSVSTLKIQRTERGDSAVYLCASRSGRGRGGYTFGSGTRLTVV.

The chain joins TRBV19 to TRBJ2-7; no clear D. The ends were cut back, 3 bases at V and 1 base at J, with 7 bases in the middle. The V gene's germline CDR1 is LNHDA and CDR2 SQIVND (reference sequence). The CDR3 contains 13 residues. CDR3 loop: CASSMADSYEQYF. The CDR3, as DNA: TGTGCCAGTAGTATGGCTGATTCCTACGAGCAGTACTTC.

The chain is built from TRBV4-2 and TRBJ2-3, with TRBD2 as a possible D gene (5 bases). Germline V gives CDR1 LGHNA, CDR2 YNFKEQ. The CDR3 runs 15 residues. Trimming took 1 base from V and 5 from J, leaving 13 bases between them. Written as DNA, the CDR3 is TGTGCCAGCAGCCAAGCGGCTAAACGGGGAGATACGCAGTATTTT. Residues: CASSQAAKRGDTQYF.

The chain is built from TRBV5-5 and TRBJ1-2, with 7 bases lining up with TRBD1. J gave up 4 bases and V 3 bases, and 6 bases lay outside the gene matches. CDR3 size: 14 residues. Germline CDR1 is SGHKS and CDR2 is YYEKEE (reference sequence). CDR3 sequence: CASSYYRGSYGYTF. The CDR3, as DNA: TGTGCCAGCAGCTATTACAGGGGTAGCTATGGCTACACCTTC.

The CDR3 region has the DNA TGTGCCAGCAGCCAAGATGCACAGGACAATGAGCAGTTCTTC. As protein: CASSQDAQDNEQFF. The rearrangement joins TRBV4-2 to TRBJ2-1, with D tentatively TRBD1 (5 bases). This CDR3 spans 14 amino acids. CDR1 and CDR2 from the germline V gene are LGHNA and YNFKEQ. V lost 0 bases to trimming and J lost 5 bases, with 8 bases between them.

The rearrangement links TRBV6-5 to TRBJ1-1, with D perhaps TRBD1 (6 bases). Germline CDR1 is MNHEY and CDR2 is SVGAGI. CDR3 size: 15 residues. Trimming cost V 6 bases and J 0 bases, with 14 bases left between them. The CDR3 protein is CASSRTGTLNTEAFF. The DNA for the CDR3 is TGTGCCAGCAGCCGAACAGGGACACTGAACACTGAAGCTTTCTTT.

The gene calls are TRBV19 and TRBJ2-3; TRBD2 agrees at 7 bases. Germline V gene sequence: CDR1 LNHDA, CDR2 SQIVND (reference sequence). The CDR3 runs to 14 residues. With V trimmed by 4 bases and J by 4 bases, 5 bases remained unmatched. The DNA of the CDR3 is TGTGCCAGTAGTAGGGGGGGGGATTCAGATACGCAGTATTTT. Translated, it gives CASSRGGDSDTQYF.

The V and J genes are TRBV7-2 and TRBJ2-1; D possibly corresponds to TRBD2 (6 bases). Trimming took 4 bases from V and 2 from J, leaving 9 bases between them. Per the germline V gene, CDR1 is SGHTA and CDR2 is FQGNSA. This CDR3 comprises 14 residues. The CDR3 loop is CASSSLAAYNEQFF. The CDR3 DNA follows: TGTGCCAGCAGCTCGTTAGCGGCCTACAATGAGCAGTTCTTC.

V is TRBV27 and J is TRBJ1-2, with no clear D. The CDR3 is 15 residues long. V dropped 5 bases and J dropped 5 bases, with 18 bases sitting between them. The germline CDR1 and CDR2 sequences are MNHEY and SMNVEV (reference sequence). CDR3 sequence reads: CASSPRRGQLYGYTF. For the CDR3, the DNA is TGTGCCAGCAGTCCCCGCCGCGGCCAACTTTATGGCTACACCTTC.

The gene calls are TRBV29-1 and TRBJ2-1, with D possibly matching TRBD1 (6 bases). The germline CDR1 and CDR2 sequences are SQVTM and ANQGSEA. Between the trimmed V and J ends, which lost 5 bases and 5 bases, there was a span of 13 bases. The CDR3 has 13 residues. The CDR3 DNA reads as TGCAGCGTTACAGGGTTAGTAGACAATGAGCAGTTCTTC. It specifies CSVTGLVDNEQFF.

The chain carries TRBV11-3 and TRBJ1-3; unclear D gene. The V gene's germline CDR1 is SGHNT and CDR2 YENEEA. This CDR3 contains 15 residues. V gave up 2 bases and J gave up 0 bases, with 8 bases separating them. CDR3 sequence (DNA): TGTGCCAGCAGCTTATACGGTGACTCTGGAAACACCATATATTTT. It encodes CASSLYGDSGNTIYF.

This sequence joins TRBV4-3 and TRBJ2-7; TRBD2 matches 7 bases. V gave up 2 bases and J gave up 4 bases; unmatched junction bases: 5. CDR3 length: 14 residues. Germline V gene lookup returns CDR1 LGHNA and CDR2 YSLEER. CDR3: CASSQLPGRYEQYF. The CDR3 DNA follows: TGCGCCAGCAGCCAATTGCCCGGGAGGTACGAGCAGTACTTC.

Points on this clone: Other DNA sequences within the sample encode an identical CDR3. The chain recombines TRBV30 with TRBJ2-3; 8 nucleotides align to TRBD2. V trimming: 3 bases; J trimming: 2 bases; junction bases outside the gene matches: 1. The CDR3 contains 13 residues. Germline V gene data show CDR1 as GTSNPN and CDR2 as SVGIG (reference sequence). The CDR3 protein is CAWRLAATDTQYF. Here the CDR3 DNA reads TGTGCCTGGAGACTAGCGGCCACAGATACGCAGTATTTT.

This rearrangement joins TRBV5-4 to TRBJ2-5; perhaps TRBD1 as D (6 bases). The V gene lost 4 bases and the J gene lost 4 bases, with 11 bases spanning the gap. In germline, CDR1 is SGHNT, CDR2 YYREEE (reference sequence). The CDR3 consists of 13 residues. CDR3 loop: CASSRDTLETQYF. The CDR3 DNA follows: TGTGCCAGCAGCCGGGACACCTTAGAGACCCAGTACTTC.

The chain employs TRBV6-5 and TRBJ1-3, with a weak D call TRBD1 (6 bases). V was shortened by 6 bases and J by 2 bases, with 11 bases between the two germline ends. The V gene's germline CDR1 is MNHEY and CDR2 SVGAGI. There are 14 residues in the CDR3. The DNA of the CDR3 is TGTGCCAGCAGGCCCGGACAGACTGGAAACACCATATATTTT. Translating it yields CASRPGQTGNTIYF.

This chain joins TRBV5-1 and TRBJ2-2; perhaps TRBD2 as D (5 bases). The CDR3 extends over 18 amino acids. Trimming left V 3 bases short and J 0 bases short, with 18 bases between. From germline, CDR1 is SGHRS and CDR2 YFSETQ. CDR3 coding DNA: TGCGCCAGCAGCTGGAGGAGGATTGAGGGAACGAACACCGGGGAGCTGTTTTTT. Its protein is CASSWRRIEGTNTGELFF.

This chain uses TRBV4-1 with TRBJ2-5; a possible D gene is TRBD2 (5 bases). Germline-derived CDR1 and CDR2 are MGHRA and YSYEKL. Between the trimmed V and J ends, which lost 4 bases and 7 bases, there was a span of 10 bases. CDR3 length equals 12 residues. CDR3 amino acids: CASSRPRGTQYF. The CDR3 region has the DNA TGCGCCAGCAGCCGCCCTCGGGGGACCCAGTACTTC.

The chain links TRBV30 to TRBJ2-5, with 7 bases identical to TRBD2. This CDR3 region has 18 residues. Germline V gene data show CDR1 as GTSNPN and CDR2 as SVGIG (reference sequence). J was trimmed by 4 bases and V by 0 bases; bases with no gene match: 17. In nucleotides, the CDR3 is TGTGCCTGGAGTGTTTGGGGGAGGGCCGGTATTGACCCAGAGACCCAGTACTTC. This translates into CAWSVWGRAGIDPETQYF.

This chain connects TRBV28 to TRBJ1-2; D is unresolved. Germline V gene sequence: CDR1 MDHEN, CDR2 SYDVKM. V was pared by 2 bases and J by 1 base, with 8 bases between. CDR3 length: 14 amino acids. The CDR3 sequence is CASSLGGNNYGYTF. In DNA form, the CDR3 reads TGTGCCAGCAGTTTAGGAGGGAATAACTATGGCTACACCTTC.

This chain links TRBV9 with TRBJ1-2, with D hard to call. The CDR3 contains 14 residues. The germline CDR1 and CDR2 sequences are SGDLS and YYNGEE. Trimming took 1 base from V and 8 from J, leaving 15 bases between them. CDR3 in DNA: TGTGCCAGCAGCGTATATTCCGGCGGCCGCGGCTACACCTTC. Amino acid sequence: CASSVYSGGRGYTF.

V usage is TRBV5-1 and J usage is TRBJ1-4; no reliable D call. V was clipped by 2 bases and J by 0 bases, with 5 bases between them. Germline CDR1 reads SGHRS; CDR2 reads YFSETQ. The CDR3 totals 14 residues. CDR3 amino acids: CASSFGATNEKLFF. The CDR3 nucleotides read TGCGCCAGCAGCTTCGGTGCAACTAATGAAAAACTGTTTTTT. Looking up the rest from reference TRBV5-1 and TRBJ1-4 gives the full variable domain: KAGVTQTPRYLIKTRGQQVTLSCSPISGHRSVSWYQQTPGQGLQFLFEYFSETQRNKGNFPGRFSGRQFSNSRSEMNVSTLELGDSALYLCASSFGATNEKLFFGSGTQLSVL.

The CDR3 here is CASSHPGVGEKLFF. CDR3 bases: TGTGCCAGCAGTCATCCCGGGGTGGGTGAAAAACTGTTTTTT. The gene calls are TRBV2 and TRBJ1-4; D remains unclear. V was cut by 5 bases and J by 7 bases, with 14 bases left in between. The CDR3 loop spans 14 amino acids. CDR1 and CDR2 from the germline V gene are SNHLY and FYNNEI. Looking up the rest from reference TRBV2 and TRBJ1-4 gives the full variable domain: EPEVTQTPSHQVTQMGQEVILRCVPISNHLYFYWYRQILGQKVEFLVSFYNNEISEKSEIFDDQFSVERPDGSNFTLKIRSTKLEDSAMYFCASSHPGVGEKLFFGSGTQLSVL.

The CDR3 sequence: CASSLLVSYEQYF. CDR3 DNA: TGTGCCAGCAGTTTACTAGTATCCTACGAGCAGTACTTC. The chain recombines TRBV28 with TRBJ2-7; no clear D gene. Trimming shortened V by 2 bases and J by 1 base, and 6 bases separated the two germline ends. Germline assignment: CDR1 MDHEN and CDR2 SYDVKM. CDR3 length: 13 amino acids.

V is TRBV2 and J is TRBJ1-5, with 7 bases lining up with TRBD1. The CDR3 is made up of 14 amino acids. Germline CDR1 and CDR2: SNHLY and FYNNEI. With V trimmed by 5 bases and J by 5 bases, 6 bases remained unmatched. CDR3 loop: CASSSDRVDQPQHF. DNA of the CDR3: TGTGCCAGCAGTTCCGACAGGGTGGATCAGCCCCAGCATTTT.

The rearrangement joins TRBV6-5 to TRBJ2-1; TRBD2 aligns across 14 bases. Germline lookup yields CDR1 MNHEY and CDR2 SVGAGI. V shed 5 bases and J 8 bases; nucleotides not matched to a gene: 5. The CDR3 has 15 amino acids. The CDR3 loop is CASSLGTSGSDEQFF. The CDR3 region has the DNA TGTGCCAGCAGTCTAGGGACTAGCGGGAGTGATGAGCAGTTCTTC.